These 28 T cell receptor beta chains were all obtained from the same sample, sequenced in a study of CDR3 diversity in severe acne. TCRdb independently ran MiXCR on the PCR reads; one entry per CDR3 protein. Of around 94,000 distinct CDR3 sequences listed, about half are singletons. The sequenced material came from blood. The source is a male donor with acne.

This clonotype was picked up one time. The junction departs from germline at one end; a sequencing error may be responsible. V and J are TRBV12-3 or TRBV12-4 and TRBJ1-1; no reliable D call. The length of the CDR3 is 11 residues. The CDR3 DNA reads TGTGCCAGCAGTTTAGCATTGAGTCGTATCTTT. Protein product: CASSLALSRIF.

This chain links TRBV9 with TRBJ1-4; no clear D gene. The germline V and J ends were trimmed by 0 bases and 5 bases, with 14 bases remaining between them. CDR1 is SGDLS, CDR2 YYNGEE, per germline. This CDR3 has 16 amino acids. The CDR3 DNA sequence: TGTGCCAGCAGCGTAGAAGAGGTTGGCCTGAATGAAAAACTGTTTTTT. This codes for CASSVEEVGLNEKLFF.

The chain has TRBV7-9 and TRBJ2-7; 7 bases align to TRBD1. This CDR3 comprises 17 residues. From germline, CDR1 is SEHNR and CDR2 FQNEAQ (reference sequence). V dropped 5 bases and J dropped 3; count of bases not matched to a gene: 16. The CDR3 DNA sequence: TGTGCCAGCAGCGCCTTAGACGGACAGGATAACAGCTACGAGCAGTACTTC. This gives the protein CASSALDGQDNSYEQYF.

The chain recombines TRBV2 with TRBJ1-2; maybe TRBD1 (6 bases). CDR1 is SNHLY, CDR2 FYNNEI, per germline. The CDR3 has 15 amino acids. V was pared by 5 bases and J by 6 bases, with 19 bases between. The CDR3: CASSLGQPPRDGYTF. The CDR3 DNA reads TGTGCCAGCAGTTTGGGACAACCCCCAAGGGATGGCTACACCTTC.

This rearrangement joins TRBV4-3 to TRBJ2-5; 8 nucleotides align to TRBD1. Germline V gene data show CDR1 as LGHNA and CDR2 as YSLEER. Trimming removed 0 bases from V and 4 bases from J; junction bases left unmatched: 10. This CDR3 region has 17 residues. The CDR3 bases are TGCGCCAGCAGCCAAGAGGCTAGCAGGGGGCAATCAGAGACCCAGTACTTC. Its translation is CASSQEASRGQSETQYF.

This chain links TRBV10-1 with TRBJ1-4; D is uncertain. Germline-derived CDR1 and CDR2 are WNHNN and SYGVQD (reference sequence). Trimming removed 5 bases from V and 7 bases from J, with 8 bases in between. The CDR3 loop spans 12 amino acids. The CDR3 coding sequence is TGCGCCAGCAGTTGGGAGGGTGAAAAACTGTTTTTT. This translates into CASSWEGEKLFF.

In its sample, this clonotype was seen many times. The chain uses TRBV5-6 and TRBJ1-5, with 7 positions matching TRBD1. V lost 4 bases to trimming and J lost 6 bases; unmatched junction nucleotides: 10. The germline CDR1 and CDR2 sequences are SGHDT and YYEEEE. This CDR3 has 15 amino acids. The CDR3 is CASSTAGQVIQPQHF. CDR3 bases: TGTGCCAGCAGCACCGCAGGACAGGTGATTCAGCCCCAGCATTTT.

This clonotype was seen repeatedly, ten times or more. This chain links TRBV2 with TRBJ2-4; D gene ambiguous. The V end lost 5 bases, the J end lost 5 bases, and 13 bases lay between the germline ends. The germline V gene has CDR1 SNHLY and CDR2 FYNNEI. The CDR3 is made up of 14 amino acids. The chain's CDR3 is CASSHPIGENIQYF. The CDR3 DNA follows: TGTGCCAGCAGTCACCCTATTGGAGAAAACATTCAGTACTTC.

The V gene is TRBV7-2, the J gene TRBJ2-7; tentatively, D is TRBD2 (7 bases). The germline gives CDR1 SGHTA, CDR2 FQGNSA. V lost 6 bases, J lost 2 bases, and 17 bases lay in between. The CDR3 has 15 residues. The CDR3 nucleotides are TGTGCCAGCAGGCAAGGGGGGAGGGCCACCTACGAGCAGTACTTC. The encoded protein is CASRQGGRATYEQYF.

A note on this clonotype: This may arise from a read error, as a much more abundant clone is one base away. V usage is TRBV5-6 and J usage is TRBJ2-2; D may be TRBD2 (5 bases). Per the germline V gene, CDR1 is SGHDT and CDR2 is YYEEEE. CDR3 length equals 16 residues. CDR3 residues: CVSSFGLLENTGELFF. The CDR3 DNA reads TGTGTCAGCAGCTTCGGACTCCTCGAGAACACCGGGGAGCTGTTTTTT.

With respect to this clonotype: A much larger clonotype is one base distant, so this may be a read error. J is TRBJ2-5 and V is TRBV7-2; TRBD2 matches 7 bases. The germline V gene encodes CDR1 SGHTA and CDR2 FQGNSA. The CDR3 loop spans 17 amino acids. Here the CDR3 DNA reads TGTGCCAGCCGGGGGGTGGGCAGGGAGGTGTCCCAAGAGACCCTGTACTTC. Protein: CASRGVGREVSQETLYF.

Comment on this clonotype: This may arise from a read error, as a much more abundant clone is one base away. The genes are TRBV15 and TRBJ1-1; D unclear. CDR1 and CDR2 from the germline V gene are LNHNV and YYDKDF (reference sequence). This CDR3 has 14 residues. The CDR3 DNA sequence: TGTGCCACCAACAGAGATCGTGGAAACACTGAAGCTTTCTTT. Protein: CATNRDRGNTEAFF.

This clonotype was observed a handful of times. The CDR3 nucleotides are TGTGCCAGCAGTTTAGGAGGGGGAGGTATAGATACGCAGTATTTT. Amino acid sequence: CASSLGGGGIDTQYF. The chain combines TRBV28 with TRBJ2-3, with D possibly called TRBD1 or TRBD2 (6 bases each). The ends were cut back, 2 bases at V and 5 bases at J, with 14 bases in the middle. In germline, CDR1 is MDHEN, CDR2 SYDVKM. The CDR3 length is 15 residues. The whole variable domain, remainder taken from reference TRBV28 and TRBJ2-3, is DVKVTQSSRYLVKRTGEKVFLECVQDMDHENMFWYRQDPGLGLRLIYFSYDVKMKEKGDIPEGYSVSREKKERFSLILESASTNQTSMYLCASSLGGGGIDTQYFGPGTRLTVL.

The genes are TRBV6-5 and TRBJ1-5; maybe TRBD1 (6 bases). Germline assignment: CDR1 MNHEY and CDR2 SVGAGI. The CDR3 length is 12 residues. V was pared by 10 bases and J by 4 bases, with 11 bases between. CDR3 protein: CATRTANQPQHF. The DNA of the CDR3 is TGTGCCACCAGGACAGCTAATCAGCCCCAGCATTTT.

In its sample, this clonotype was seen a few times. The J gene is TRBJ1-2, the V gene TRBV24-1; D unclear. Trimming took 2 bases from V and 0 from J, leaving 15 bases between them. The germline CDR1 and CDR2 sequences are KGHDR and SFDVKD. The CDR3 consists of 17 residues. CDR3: CATSDSGQYPSNYGYTF. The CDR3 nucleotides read TGTGCCACCAGTGATTCGGGCCAGTACCCCTCTAACTATGGCTACACCTTC.

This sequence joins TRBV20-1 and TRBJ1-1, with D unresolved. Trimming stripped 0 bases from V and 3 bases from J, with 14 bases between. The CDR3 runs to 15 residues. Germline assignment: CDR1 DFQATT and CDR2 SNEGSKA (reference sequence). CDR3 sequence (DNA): TGCAGTGCTAGAGATATCGGGTTTTTAGACACTGAAGCTTTCTTT. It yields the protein CSARDIGFLDTEAFF.

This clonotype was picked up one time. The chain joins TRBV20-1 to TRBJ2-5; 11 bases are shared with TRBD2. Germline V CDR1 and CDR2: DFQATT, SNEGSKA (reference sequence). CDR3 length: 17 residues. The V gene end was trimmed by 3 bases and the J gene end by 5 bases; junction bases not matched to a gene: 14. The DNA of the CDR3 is TGCAGTGCTAGGGGGACCTTAGCGGGAGGGCCATATGAGACCCAGTACTTC. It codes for CSARGTLAGGPYETQYF.

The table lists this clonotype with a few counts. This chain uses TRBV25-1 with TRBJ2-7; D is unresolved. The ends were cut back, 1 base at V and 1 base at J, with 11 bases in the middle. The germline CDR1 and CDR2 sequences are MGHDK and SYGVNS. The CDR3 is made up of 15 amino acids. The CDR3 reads CASSESTWGSYEQYF. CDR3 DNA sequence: TGTGCCAGCAGTGAATCAACATGGGGATCCTACGAGCAGTACTTC.

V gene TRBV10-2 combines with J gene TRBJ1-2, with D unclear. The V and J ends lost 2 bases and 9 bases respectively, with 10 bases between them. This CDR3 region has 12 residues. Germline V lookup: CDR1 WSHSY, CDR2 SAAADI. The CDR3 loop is CASSEAVQSYTF. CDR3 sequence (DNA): TGCGCCAGCAGTGAGGCGGTCCAAAGCTACACCTTC.

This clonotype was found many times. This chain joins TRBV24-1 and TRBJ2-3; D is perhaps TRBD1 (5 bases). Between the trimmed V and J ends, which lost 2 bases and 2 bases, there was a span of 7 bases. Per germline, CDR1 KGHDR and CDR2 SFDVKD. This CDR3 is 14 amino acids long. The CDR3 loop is CATSDSTATDTQYF. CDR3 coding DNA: TGTGCCACCAGTGATTCGACAGCCACAGATACGCAGTATTTT.

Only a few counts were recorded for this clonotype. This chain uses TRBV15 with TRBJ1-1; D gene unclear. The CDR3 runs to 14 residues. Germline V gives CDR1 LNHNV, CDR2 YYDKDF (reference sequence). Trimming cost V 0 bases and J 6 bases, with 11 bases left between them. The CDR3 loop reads CATSRDLRRAEAFF. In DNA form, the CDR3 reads TGTGCCACCAGCAGAGATCTGAGACGGGCTGAAGCTTTCTTT.

CDR3 nucleotide sequence: TGCAGTGCTAGGACCGCCGGGACTAGTGGCGGGGGCTACACCTTC. Encoded protein: CSARTAGTSGGGYTF. The chain recombines TRBV20-1 with TRBJ1-2; D is perhaps TRBD1 (5 bases). Trimming took 3 bases from V and 8 from J, leaving 22 bases between them. CDR1 and CDR2 from the germline V gene are DFQATT and SNEGSKA (reference sequence). The length of the CDR3 is 15 residues.

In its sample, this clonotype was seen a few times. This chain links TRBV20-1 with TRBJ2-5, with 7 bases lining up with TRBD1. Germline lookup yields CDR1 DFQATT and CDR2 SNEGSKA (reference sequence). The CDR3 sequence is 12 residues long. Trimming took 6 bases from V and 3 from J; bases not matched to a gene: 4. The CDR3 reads CSAGTAKETQYF. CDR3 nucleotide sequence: TGCAGTGCCGGGACAGCGAAAGAGACCCAGTACTTC.

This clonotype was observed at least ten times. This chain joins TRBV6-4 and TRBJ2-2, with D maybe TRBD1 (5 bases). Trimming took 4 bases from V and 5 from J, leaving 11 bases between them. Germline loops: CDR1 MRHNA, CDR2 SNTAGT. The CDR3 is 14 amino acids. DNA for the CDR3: TGTGCCAGCAGTGTGACAGACGAAACCGGGGAGCTGTTTTTT. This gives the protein CASSVTDETGELFF.

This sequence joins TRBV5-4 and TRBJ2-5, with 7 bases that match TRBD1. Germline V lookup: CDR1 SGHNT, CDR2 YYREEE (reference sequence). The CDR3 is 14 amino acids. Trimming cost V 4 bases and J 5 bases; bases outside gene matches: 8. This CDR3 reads CASSEKGAWETQYF. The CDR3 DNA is TGTGCCAGCAGCGAAAAGGGGGCTTGGGAGACCCAGTACTTC.

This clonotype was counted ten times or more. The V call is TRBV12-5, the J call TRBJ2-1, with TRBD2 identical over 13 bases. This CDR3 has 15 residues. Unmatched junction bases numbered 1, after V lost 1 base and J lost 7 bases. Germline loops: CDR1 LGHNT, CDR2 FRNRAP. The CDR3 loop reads CASGLGTSGSNEQFF. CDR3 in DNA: TGTGCTAGTGGTTTGGGGACTAGCGGGAGTAATGAGCAGTTCTTC.

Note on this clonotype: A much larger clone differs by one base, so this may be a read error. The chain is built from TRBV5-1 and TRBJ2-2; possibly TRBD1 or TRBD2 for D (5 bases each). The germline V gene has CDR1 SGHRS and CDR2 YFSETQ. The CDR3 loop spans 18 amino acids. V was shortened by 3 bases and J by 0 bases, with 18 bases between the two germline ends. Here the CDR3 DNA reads TGCGCCAGCAGCTCGGGGCCCAGTGGACGGACGAACACCGGGGAGCTGTTTTTT. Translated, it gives CASSSGPSGRTNTGELFF.

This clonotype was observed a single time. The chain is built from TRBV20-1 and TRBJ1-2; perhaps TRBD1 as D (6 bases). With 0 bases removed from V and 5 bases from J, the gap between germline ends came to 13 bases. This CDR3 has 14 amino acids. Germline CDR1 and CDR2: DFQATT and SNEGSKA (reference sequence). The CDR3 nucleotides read TGCAGTGCTAGAGATAGGGGGTCCCCATATGGCTACACCTTC. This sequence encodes CSARDRGSPYGYTF.